One and the same sample provided the 27 T cell receptor beta chains below, sequenced in a study of cytomegalovirus exposure and HLA in healthy donors. The PCR was carried out with 60 Vbeta primers and 13 Jbeta primers. Sequencing used immunoSEQ multiplex PCR; TCRdb keeps in-frame clones, though not all of them. The sample has about 130,000 clones. Sequencing used PBMCs. These receptors were taken from a woman in her 40s in good health and CMV-seronegative.

The chain combines TRBV7-2 with TRBJ2-1, with a possible D match to TRBD2 (5 bases). The CDR3 length is 15 residues. Germline V CDR1 and CDR2: SGHTA, FQGNSA. V lost 4 bases, J lost 0 bases, and 10 bases lay in between. The CDR3, as DNA: TGTGCCAGCAGCTCAGACTATAGCTCCTACAATGAGCAGTTCTTC. Its translation: CASSSDYSSYNEQFF.

The chain employs TRBV7-3 and TRBJ2-2; no clear D gene. This CDR3 is built from 13 residues. The V end was cut by 0 bases, the J end by 7 bases, with 6 bases between. Germline CDR1 and CDR2: SGHTA and FQGTGA. In nucleotides, the CDR3 is TGTGCCAGCAGCTTAACCTTTAACGGGGAGCTGTTTTTT. Protein sequence: CASSLTFNGELFF.

The J gene is TRBJ2-1, the V gene TRBV5-1, with a tentative D call TRBD1 (5 bases). The CDR3 runs to 15 residues. Deletions cut 0 bases from V and 2 bases from J, with 9 bases between. Germline-derived CDR1 and CDR2 are SGHRS and YFSETQ. CDR3 loop: CASSLDWGPYNEQFF. DNA for the CDR3: TGCGCCAGCAGCTTGGACTGGGGCCCCTACAATGAGCAGTTCTTC.

The chain recombines TRBV27 with TRBJ2-1; maybe TRBD2 (6 bases). CDR1 and CDR2 from the germline V gene are MNHEY and SMNVEV (reference sequence). V shed 3 bases and J shed 8 bases, with 17 bases lying between them. The CDR3 runs 15 residues. The CDR3: CASSFWSSVMDEQFF. Written as DNA, the CDR3 is TGTGCCAGCAGTTTCTGGTCTAGCGTTATGGATGAGCAGTTCTTC.

This chain uses TRBV10-2 with TRBJ1-1; maybe TRBD1 (5 bases). The V end lost 3 bases, the J end lost 6 bases, and 17 bases lay between the germline ends. The CDR3 runs to 15 residues. Germline values: CDR1 WSHSY, CDR2 SAAADI. The CDR3 sequence: CASSEQAARGAEAFF. The CDR3 DNA reads as TGCGCCAGCAGTGAACAGGCGGCCCGGGGGGCTGAAGCTTTCTTT.

The rearrangement uses TRBV28 and TRBJ1-3; D is uncertain. Trimming stripped 4 bases from V and 3 bases from J, with 10 bases between. Germline V gene data show CDR1 as MDHEN and CDR2 as SYDVKM. CDR3 length: 14 amino acids. The CDR3 region has the DNA TGTGCCAGCAGTTACCCGGGGATTGGAAACACCATATATTTT. It specifies CASSYPGIGNTIYF.

The CDR3: CASSLHYYSGANVLTF. The CDR3 coding sequence is TGCGCCAGCAGCTTGCATTACTACTCTGGGGCCAACGTCCTGACTTTC. J is TRBJ2-6 and V is TRBV5-1; no clear D gene. The germline V gene encodes CDR1 SGHRS and CDR2 YFSETQ. Trimming pared 1 base from V and 0 bases from J, leaving 8 bases between. The CDR3 is made up of 16 amino acids.

V and J are TRBV4-3 and TRBJ1-2; 7 nucleotides match TRBD1. Germline V gene lookup returns CDR1 LGHNA and CDR2 YSLEER. V lost 4 bases to trimming and J lost 1 base; unmatched junction nucleotides: 3. This CDR3 spans 14 amino acids. The CDR3 nucleotides read TGCGCCAGCAGCCCGGGACAGATTAACTATGGCTACACCTTC. It encodes CASSPGQINYGYTF.

The genes are TRBV2 and TRBJ2-1, with D possibly being TRBD2 (5 bases). Germline CDR1 and CDR2: SNHLY and FYNNEI. The V end was cut by 5 bases, the J end by 1 base, with 21 bases between. The CDR3 runs 18 residues. The CDR3 reads CASSSLRASRVSYNEQFF. The CDR3 DNA sequence: TGTGCCAGCAGTTCGCTTAGGGCTAGCCGGGTTTCCTACAATGAGCAGTTCTTC.

The V call is TRBV10-3, the J call TRBJ2-1; TRBD2 agrees at 8 bases. J gave up 5 bases and V 8 bases, and 5 bases lay outside the gene matches. Looked up from germline, CDR1 is ENHRY and CDR2 is SYGVKD. The CDR3 has 13 residues. Written as DNA, the CDR3 is TGTGCCATCTTTAGCGGGGAAGACAATGAGCAGTTCTTC. Translation gives CAIFSGEDNEQFF.

The chain couples TRBV4-1 to TRBJ1-5; 12 bases line up with TRBD1. Germline V lookup: CDR1 MGHRA, CDR2 YSYEKL. The junction had 10 bases not matched to a gene; V was cut back by 4 bases and J by 3 bases. The CDR3 is 18 residues long. This CDR3 is CASSPGTGGELNNQPQHF. DNA of the CDR3: TGCGCCAGCAGCCCCGGGACAGGGGGCGAACTTAACAATCAGCCCCAGCATTTT.

The chain links TRBV5-4 to TRBJ2-4; D might be TRBD2 (6 bases). Germline lookup yields CDR1 SGHNT and CDR2 YYREEE (reference sequence). The V gene lost 5 bases and the J gene lost 4 bases, with 19 bases spanning the gap. CDR3 length equals 16 residues. The DNA for the CDR3 is TGTGCCAGCAGTAAAATTCGCGGGGAAGGAAAAAACATTCAGTACTTC. Translating it yields CASSKIRGEGKNIQYF.

The CDR3 region has the DNA TGTGCCAGCAGTCCGGACAGGGTGAACACTGAAGCTTTCTTT. Protein sequence: CASSPDRVNTEAFF. V usage is TRBV27 and J usage is TRBJ1-1; 8 bases are a match to TRBD1. Germline CDR1 and CDR2: MNHEY and SMNVEV (reference sequence). With 5 bases clipped from V and 0 bases from J, the junction kept 2 bases outside the gene matches. The CDR3 sequence is 14 residues long.

V gene TRBV19 combines with J gene TRBJ1-1; 7 positions match TRBD1. The CDR3 runs 14 residues. V was pared by 7 bases and J by 3 bases, with 8 bases of the junction left unmatched. Germline V gene data show CDR1 as LNHDA and CDR2 as SQIVND (reference sequence). The CDR3 DNA follows: TGTGCCAGTACTCTTGACAGGGTTGACACTGAAGCTTTCTTT. Its translation: CASTLDRVDTEAFF.

The rearrangement uses TRBV2 and TRBJ1-1, with no clear D. V shed 7 bases and J shed 1 base, with 10 bases lying between them. Germline V gives CDR1 SNHLY, CDR2 FYNNEI. The CDR3 length is 13 residues. The chain's CDR3 is CASILDKNTEAFF. CDR3 DNA: TGTGCCAGCATCCTAGATAAGAACACTGAAGCTTTCTTT.

The gene calls are TRBV18 and TRBJ1-3, with 7 bases fitting TRBD1. V lost 0 bases to trimming and J lost 2 bases; unmatched junction nucleotides: 4. Per the germline V gene, CDR1 is KGHSH and CDR2 is LQKENI. The CDR3 extends over 16 amino acids. The CDR3 here is CASSPPGQRAGNTIYF. The CDR3 DNA is TGTGCCAGCTCACCACCGGGACAGAGAGCTGGAAACACCATATATTTT.

The genes are TRBV10-2 and TRBJ1-3, with D tentatively TRBD1 (6 bases). Germline V CDR1 and CDR2: WSHSY, SAAADI. V dropped 3 bases and J dropped 0 bases, with 12 bases sitting between them. The length of the CDR3 is 16 residues. CDR3 DNA sequence: TGCGCCAGCAGTGATCTGGGGGCGAGCTCTGGAAACACCATATATTTT. Its translation is CASSDLGASSGNTIYF.

The chain uses TRBV5-4 and TRBJ2-1; 9 nucleotides line up with TRBD2. Germline values: CDR1 SGHNT, CDR2 YYREEE (reference sequence). The J segment lost 7 bases and the V segment lost 0 bases, leaving 5 bases of the junction unmatched. This CDR3 has 15 residues. The CDR3 DNA reads TGTGCCAGCAGCTTGGGGGCGGGGGGGCCGAATGAGCAGTTCTTC. Protein product: CASSLGAGGPNEQFF.

The chain joins TRBV19 to TRBJ1-4; 10 bases fit TRBD1. Germline V gene lookup returns CDR1 LNHDA and CDR2 SQIVND (reference sequence). The CDR3 is 13 amino acids. The J segment lost 8 bases and the V segment lost 8 bases, leaving 5 bases of the junction unmatched. For the CDR3, the DNA is TGTGCCAGTTCGGACAGGGGGGAAGAAAAACTGTTTTTT. Protein product: CASSDRGEEKLFF.

The V and J genes are TRBV7-9 and TRBJ2-7; the D gene is possibly TRBD2 (6 bases). In germline, CDR1 is SEHNR, CDR2 FQNEAQ (reference sequence). V lost 2 bases and J 4 bases, leaving 6 bases between the germline ends. The CDR3 loop spans 12 amino acids. This CDR3 is CASSLREYEQYF. In DNA form, the CDR3 reads TGTGCCAGCAGCTTACGGGAGTACGAGCAGTACTTC.

The J gene is TRBJ1-2, the V gene TRBV4-1; unclear D gene. The CDR3 contains 15 residues. Germline assignment: CDR1 MGHRA and CDR2 YSYEKL. Trimming left V 1 base short and J 0 bases short, with 9 bases between. CDR3 sequence (DNA): TGCGCCAGCAGCCAAGGCGGGGATTCTAACTATGGCTACACCTTC. Translating it yields CASSQGGDSNYGYTF.

The chain has TRBV5-1 and TRBJ1-5; D uncertain. Germline V gene data show CDR1 as SGHRS and CDR2 as YFSETQ. The CDR3 sequence is 16 residues long. Trimming shortened V by 1 base and J by 1 base, and 12 bases separated the two germline ends. The CDR3 spells CASSLFGVDSNQPQHF. For the CDR3, the DNA is TGCGCCAGCAGCTTGTTCGGGGTCGACAGCAATCAGCCCCAGCATTTT.

The V gene is TRBV2, the J gene TRBJ1-3; D is perhaps TRBD1 (5 bases). Germline V CDR1 and CDR2: SNHLY, FYNNEI. The CDR3 extends over 13 amino acids. Trimming stripped 7 bases from V and 6 bases from J, with 13 bases between. The CDR3 loop is CASTGTEENTIYF. CDR3 DNA: TGTGCCAGCACCGGGACTGAAGAAAACACCATATATTTT.

The chain has TRBV7-8 and TRBJ1-2; 8 nucleotides align to TRBD1. The J segment lost 4 bases and the V segment lost 4 bases, leaving 2 bases of the junction unmatched. The CDR3 covers 13 residues. Germline V gene sequence: CDR1 SGHVS, CDR2 FQNEAQ. CDR3 protein: CASSSTGVYGYTF. CDR3 DNA: TGTGCCAGCAGCTCGACAGGGGTCTATGGCTACACCTTC.

As concerns this clone: At one boundary the junction diverges from the germline segment, which might be a read error. The V gene is TRBV7-9, the J gene TRBJ1-6; D is possibly TRBD1 (5 bases). CDR3 size: 15 residues. Germline V gene lookup returns CDR1 SEHNR and CDR2 FQNEAQ (reference sequence). This CDR3 is CANSLGGGYNSPLHF. The CDR3, as DNA: TGTGCCAACAGCTTGGGCGGGGGTTATAATTCACCCCTCCACTTT.

The chain combines TRBV6-5 with TRBJ2-5; D possibly corresponds to TRBD2 (5 bases). The V and J ends lost 0 bases and 4 bases respectively, with 12 bases between them. The CDR3 consists of 15 residues. Germline lookup yields CDR1 MNHEY and CDR2 SVGAGI. The chain's CDR3 is CASSYSRTGGETQYF. The CDR3 bases are TGTGCCAGCAGTTACTCCCGGACTGGAGGAGAGACCCAGTACTTC.

This chain joins TRBV27 and TRBJ1-4; 7 bases match TRBD1. V was pared by 8 bases and J by 0 bases, with 6 bases of the junction left unmatched. The CDR3 is made up of 15 amino acids. Germline CDR1 reads MNHEY; CDR2 reads SMNVEV (reference sequence). The CDR3 loop reads CASGKQGATNEKLFF. CDR3 DNA sequence: TGTGCCAGCGGGAAGCAGGGGGCAACTAATGAAAAACTGTTTTTT.